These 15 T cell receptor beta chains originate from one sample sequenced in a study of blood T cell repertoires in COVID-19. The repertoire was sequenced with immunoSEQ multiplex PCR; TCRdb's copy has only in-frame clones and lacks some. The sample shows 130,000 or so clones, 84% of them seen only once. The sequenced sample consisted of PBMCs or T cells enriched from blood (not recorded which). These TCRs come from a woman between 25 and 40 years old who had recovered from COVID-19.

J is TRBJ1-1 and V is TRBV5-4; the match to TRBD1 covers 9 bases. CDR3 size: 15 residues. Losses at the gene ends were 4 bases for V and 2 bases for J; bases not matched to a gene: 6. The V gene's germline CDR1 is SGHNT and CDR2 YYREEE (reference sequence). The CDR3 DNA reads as TGTGCCAGCAGCCCTGGGACAGGGATAAACACTGAAGCTTTCTTT. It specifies CASSPGTGINTEAFF.

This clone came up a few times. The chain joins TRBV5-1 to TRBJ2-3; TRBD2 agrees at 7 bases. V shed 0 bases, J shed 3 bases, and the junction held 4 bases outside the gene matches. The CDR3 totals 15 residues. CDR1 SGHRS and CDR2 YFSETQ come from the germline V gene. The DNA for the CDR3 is TGCGCCAGCAGCTTGGTAATCGGGGGGACAGATACGCAGTATTTT. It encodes CASSLVIGGTDTQYF.

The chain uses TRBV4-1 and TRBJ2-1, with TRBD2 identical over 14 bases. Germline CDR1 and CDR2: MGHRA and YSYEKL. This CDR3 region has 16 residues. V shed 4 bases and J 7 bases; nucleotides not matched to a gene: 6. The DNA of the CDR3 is TGCGCCAGCAGCCGCCCCGGGACTAGCGGGAGTAATGAGCAGTTCTTC. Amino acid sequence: CASSRPGTSGSNEQFF.

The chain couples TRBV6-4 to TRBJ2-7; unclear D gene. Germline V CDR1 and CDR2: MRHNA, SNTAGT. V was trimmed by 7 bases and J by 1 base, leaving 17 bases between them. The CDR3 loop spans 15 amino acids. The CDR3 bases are TGTGCCAGCAATCTAAGTGGTTTCGGGTCCTACGAGCAGTACTTC. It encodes CASNLSGFGSYEQYF.

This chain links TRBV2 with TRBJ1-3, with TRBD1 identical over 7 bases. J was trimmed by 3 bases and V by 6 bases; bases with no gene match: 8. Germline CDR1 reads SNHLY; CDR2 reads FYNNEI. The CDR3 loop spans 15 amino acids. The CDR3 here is CASSSGTGVGNTIYF. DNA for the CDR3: TGTGCCAGCAGCTCTGGAACAGGGGTTGGAAACACCATATATTTT.

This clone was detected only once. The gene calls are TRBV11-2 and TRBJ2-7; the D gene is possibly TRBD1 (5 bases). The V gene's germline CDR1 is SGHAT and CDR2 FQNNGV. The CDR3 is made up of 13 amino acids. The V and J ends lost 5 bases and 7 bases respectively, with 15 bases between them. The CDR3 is CASSPLDTLEQYF. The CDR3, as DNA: TGTGCCAGCAGCCCCCTGGACACCCTGGAGCAGTACTTC.

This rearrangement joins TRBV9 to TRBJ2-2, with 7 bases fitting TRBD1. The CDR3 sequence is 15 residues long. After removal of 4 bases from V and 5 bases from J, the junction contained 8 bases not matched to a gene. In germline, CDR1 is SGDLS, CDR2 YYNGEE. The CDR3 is CASSPNTGETGELFF. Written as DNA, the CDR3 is TGTGCCAGCAGCCCAAACACAGGGGAGACCGGGGAGCTGTTTTTT.

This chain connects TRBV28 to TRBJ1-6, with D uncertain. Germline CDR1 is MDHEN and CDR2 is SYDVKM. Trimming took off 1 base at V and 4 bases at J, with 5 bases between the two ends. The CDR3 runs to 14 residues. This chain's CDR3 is CASSLSGYNSPLHF. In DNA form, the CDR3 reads TGTGCCAGCAGTTTATCCGGGTATAATTCACCCCTCCACTTT.

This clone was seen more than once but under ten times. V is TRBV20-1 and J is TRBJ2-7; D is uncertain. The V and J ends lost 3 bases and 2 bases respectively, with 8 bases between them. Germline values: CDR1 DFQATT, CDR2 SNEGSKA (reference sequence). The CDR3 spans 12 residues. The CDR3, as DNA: TGCAGTGCTAGTCCGGTGGCCTACGAGCAGTACTTC. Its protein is CSASPVAYEQYF.

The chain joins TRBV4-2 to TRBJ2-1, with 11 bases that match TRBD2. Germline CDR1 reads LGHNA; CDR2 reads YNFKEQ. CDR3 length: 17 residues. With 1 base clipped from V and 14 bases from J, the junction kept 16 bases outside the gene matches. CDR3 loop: CASSQGGLAGRQGMKFF. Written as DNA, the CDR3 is TGTGCCAGCAGCCAAGGAGGACTAGCGGGCCGGCAGGGGATGAAGTTCTTC.

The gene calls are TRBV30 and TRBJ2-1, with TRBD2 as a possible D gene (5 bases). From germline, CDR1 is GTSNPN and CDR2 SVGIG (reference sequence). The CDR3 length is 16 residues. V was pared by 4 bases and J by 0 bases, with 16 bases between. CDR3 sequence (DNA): TGTGCCTGGAAATCCCTTTGGGAGAGCTCCTACAATGAGCAGTTCTTC. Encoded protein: CAWKSLWESSYNEQFF.

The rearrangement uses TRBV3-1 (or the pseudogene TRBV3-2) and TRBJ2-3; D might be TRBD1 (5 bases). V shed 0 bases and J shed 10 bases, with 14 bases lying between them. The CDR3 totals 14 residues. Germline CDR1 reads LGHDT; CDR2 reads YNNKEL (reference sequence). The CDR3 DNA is TGTGCCAGCAGCCAAGATAGGGGCCGATCGGCGCAGTATTTT. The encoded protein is CASSQDRGRSAQYF.

The CDR3 DNA sequence: TGTGCCAGCAGCTGGGGCCGCCCCCACAATGAGCAGTTCTTC. Residues: CASSWGRPHNEQFF. The chain carries TRBV7-3 and TRBJ2-1; D is possibly TRBD1 (5 bases). The CDR3 extends over 14 amino acids. CDR1 is SGHTA, CDR2 FQGTGA, per germline. Trimming left V 4 bases short and J 5 bases short, with 12 bases between.

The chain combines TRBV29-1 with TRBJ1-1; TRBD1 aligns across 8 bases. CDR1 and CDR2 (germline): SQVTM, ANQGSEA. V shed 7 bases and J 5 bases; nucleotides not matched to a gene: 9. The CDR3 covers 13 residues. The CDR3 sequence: CSGYRGMWTEAFF. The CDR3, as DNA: TGCAGCGGGTACAGGGGGATGTGGACTGAAGCTTTCTTT.

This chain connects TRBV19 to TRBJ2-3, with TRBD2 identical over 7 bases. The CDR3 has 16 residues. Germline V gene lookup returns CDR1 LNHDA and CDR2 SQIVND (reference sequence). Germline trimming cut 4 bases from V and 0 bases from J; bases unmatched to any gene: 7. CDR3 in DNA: TGTGCCAGTAGTAAGGCTAGCGGACCGAGCACAGATACGCAGTATTTT. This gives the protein CASSKASGPSTDTQYF.